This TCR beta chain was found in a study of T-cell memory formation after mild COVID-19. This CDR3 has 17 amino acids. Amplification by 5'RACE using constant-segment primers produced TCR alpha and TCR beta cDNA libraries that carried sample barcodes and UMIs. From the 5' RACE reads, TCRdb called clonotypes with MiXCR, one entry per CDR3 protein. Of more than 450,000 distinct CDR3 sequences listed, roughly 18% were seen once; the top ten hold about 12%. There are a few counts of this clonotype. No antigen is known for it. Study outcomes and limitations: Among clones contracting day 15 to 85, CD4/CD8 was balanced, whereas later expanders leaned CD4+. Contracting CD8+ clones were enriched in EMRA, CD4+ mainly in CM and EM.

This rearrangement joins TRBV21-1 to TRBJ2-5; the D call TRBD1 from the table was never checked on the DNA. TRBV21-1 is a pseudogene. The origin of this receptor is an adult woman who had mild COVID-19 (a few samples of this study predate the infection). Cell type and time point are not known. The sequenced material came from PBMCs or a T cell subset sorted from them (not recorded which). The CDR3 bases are TGTGCCAGCAGCTCCCCACACAGGGGGGGGTACCAAGAGACCCAGTACTTC. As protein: CASSSPHRGGYQETQYF.